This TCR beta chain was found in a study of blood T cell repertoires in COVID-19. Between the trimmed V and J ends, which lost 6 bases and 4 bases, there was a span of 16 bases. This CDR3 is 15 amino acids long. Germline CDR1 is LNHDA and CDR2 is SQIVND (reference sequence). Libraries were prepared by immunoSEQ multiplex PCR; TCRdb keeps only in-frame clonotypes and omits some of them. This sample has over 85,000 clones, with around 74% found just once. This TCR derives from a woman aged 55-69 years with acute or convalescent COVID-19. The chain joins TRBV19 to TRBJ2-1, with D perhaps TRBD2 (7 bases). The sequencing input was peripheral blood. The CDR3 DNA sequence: TGTGCCAGTAGGAAAGGGGGGGGGATATACAATGAGCAGTTCTTC. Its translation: CASRKGGGIYNEQFF.